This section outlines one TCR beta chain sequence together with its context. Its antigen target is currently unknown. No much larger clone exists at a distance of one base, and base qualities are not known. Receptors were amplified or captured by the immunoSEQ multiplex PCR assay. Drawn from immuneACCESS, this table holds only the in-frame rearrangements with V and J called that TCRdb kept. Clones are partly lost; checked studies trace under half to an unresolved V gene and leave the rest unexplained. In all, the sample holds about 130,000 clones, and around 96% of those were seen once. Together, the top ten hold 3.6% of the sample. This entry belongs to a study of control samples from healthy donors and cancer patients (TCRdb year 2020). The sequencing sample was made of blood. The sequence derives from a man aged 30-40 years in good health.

CDR3 loop: CSASGAKAGLSYEQYF. Read as DNA, the sequence is TGCAGTGCTAGTGGGGCAAAAGCGGGGCTATCCTACGAGCAGTACTTC. The chain joins TRBV20-1 to TRBJ2-7; a stretch of 7 junction bases matches TRBD2. From the cysteine through the phenylalanine, the CDR3 covers 16 amino acids. Only the CDR3 portion is preserved as DNA: 48 bases, with reading frame beginning at the first base. The germline V gene (reference sequence) sets CDR1 to DFQATT and CDR2 to SNEGSKA. The germline V and J ends show losses of 3 bases and 1 base respectively, and no gene match explains 12 bases of the junction.